The T cell receptor beta chain described here comes from a study of beta chain features in type 1 diabetes. This CDR3 has 14 residues. V gave up 4 bases and J gave up 4 bases, with 13 bases separating them. Per germline, CDR1 MGHRA and CDR2 YSYEKL. What was sequenced were expressed TCRB transcripts, since all of the isolated RNA had been reverse transcribed. Profiling relied on immunoSEQ multiplex PCR, and the TCRdb table lists in-frame clones only, not all of them. The table lists hundreds of thousands of clones, roughly a tenth of them singletons, with over 0.015% in the top ten. A heparinised blood draw that averaged around 0.12 L was obtained once from each donor. CD45RO/CCR7/CD25/CD127/CD95/CD27 staining was used to isolate CD4+ naive, central memory, regulatory and stem cell-like memory cells by sorting. With respect to this clone: Its target is not known.

Broader study findings: A closer apparent resemblance between naive, central memory and Treg TCRB repertoires was seen in patients than in healthy donors. TCRB CDR3s from Type 1 diabetes patients were moderately but significantly shorter in all four CD4+ subsets. PCR might preferentially amplify shorter templates, equally in patients and controls.

The sequenced sample consisted of naive CD4+ T cells from blood. This rearrangement joins TRBV4-1 to TRBJ1-1; D not certain. This sequence originates from a man younger than 40 with type 1 diabetes. The CDR3 DNA sequence: TGCGCCAGCAGCCTCTCCCTATGGAGCACTGAAGCTTTCTTT. This codes for CASSLSLWSTEAFF.